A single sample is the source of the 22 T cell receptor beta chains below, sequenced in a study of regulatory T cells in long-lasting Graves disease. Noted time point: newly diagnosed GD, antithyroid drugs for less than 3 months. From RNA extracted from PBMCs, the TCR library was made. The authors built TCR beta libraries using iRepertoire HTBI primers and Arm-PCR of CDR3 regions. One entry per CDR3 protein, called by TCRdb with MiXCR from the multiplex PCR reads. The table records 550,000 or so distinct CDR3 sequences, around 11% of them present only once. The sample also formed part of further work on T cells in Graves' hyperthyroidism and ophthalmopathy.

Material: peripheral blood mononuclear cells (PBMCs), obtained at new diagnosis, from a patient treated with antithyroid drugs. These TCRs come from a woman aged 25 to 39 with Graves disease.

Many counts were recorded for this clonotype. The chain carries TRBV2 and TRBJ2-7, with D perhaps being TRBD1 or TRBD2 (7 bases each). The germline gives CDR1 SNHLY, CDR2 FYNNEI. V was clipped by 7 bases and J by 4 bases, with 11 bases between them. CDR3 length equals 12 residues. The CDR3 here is CASTQGGYEQYF. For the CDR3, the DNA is TGTGCCAGCACCCAGGGGGGGTACGAGCAGTACTTC.

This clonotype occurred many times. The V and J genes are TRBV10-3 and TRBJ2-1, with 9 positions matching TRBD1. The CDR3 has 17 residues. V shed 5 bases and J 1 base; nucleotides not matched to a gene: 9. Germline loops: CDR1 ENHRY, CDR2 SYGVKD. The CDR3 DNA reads TGTGCCATCAGTCATACAGGGGGCAAGGAGTCCTACAATGAGCAGTTCTTC. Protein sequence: CAISHTGGKESYNEQFF.

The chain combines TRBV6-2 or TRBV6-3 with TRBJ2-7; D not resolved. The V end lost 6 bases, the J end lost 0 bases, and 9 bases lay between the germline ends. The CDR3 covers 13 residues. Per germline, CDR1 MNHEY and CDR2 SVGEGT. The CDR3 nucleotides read TGTGCCAGCAGGCTACATCACTCCTACGAGCAGTACTTC. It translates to CASRLHHSYEQYF.

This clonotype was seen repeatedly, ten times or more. This chain's CDR3 is CASSPVGADEQYF. CDR3 in DNA: TGTGCCAGCTCACCCGTAGGGGCGGACGAGCAGTACTTC. This chain links TRBV18 with TRBJ2-7; D possibly corresponds to TRBD1 (5 bases). The V gene lost 3 bases and the J gene lost 5 bases, with 11 bases spanning the gap. Germline V CDR1 and CDR2: KGHSH, LQKENI. There are 13 residues in the CDR3.

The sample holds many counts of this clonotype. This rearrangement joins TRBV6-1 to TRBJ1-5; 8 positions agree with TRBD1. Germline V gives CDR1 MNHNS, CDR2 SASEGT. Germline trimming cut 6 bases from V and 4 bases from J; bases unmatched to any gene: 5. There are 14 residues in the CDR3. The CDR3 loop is CASRRNRGNQPQHF. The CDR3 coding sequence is TGTGCCAGCAGGAGAAACAGGGGGAATCAGCCCCAGCATTTT.

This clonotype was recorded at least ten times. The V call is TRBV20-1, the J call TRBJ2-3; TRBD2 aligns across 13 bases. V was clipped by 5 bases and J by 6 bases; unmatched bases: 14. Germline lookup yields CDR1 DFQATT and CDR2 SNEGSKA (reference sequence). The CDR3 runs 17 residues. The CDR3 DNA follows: TGCAGTGCTTCCTCAGCGGGACTAGCGGGGACTGTGGATACGCAGTATTTT. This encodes CSASSAGLAGTVDTQYF.

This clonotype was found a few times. The CDR3 sequence is CASSQSRDSEAFF. CDR3 DNA sequence: TGTGCCAGCAGCCAAAGCAGGGACTCTGAAGCTTTCTTT. The V gene is TRBV4-2, the J gene TRBJ1-1, with a possible D match to TRBD1 (5 bases). From germline, CDR1 is LGHNA and CDR2 YNFKEQ. Trimming removed 2 bases at V and 6 bases at J, with 10 bases between. The CDR3 contains 13 residues.

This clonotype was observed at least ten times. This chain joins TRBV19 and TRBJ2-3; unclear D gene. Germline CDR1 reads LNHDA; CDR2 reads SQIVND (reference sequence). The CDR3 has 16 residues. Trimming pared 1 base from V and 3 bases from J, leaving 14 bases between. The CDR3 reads CASSIGVRGRTDTQYF. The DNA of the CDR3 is TGTGCCAGTAGTATAGGGGTGCGAGGAAGAACAGATACGCAGTATTTT.

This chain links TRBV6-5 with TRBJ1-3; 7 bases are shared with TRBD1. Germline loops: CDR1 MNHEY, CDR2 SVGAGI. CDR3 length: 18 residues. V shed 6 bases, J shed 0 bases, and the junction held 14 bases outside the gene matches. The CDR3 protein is CASSYLPGTASSGNTIYF. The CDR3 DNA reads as TGTGCCAGCAGCTACCTTCCCGGGACAGCTTCCTCTGGAAACACCATATATTTT.

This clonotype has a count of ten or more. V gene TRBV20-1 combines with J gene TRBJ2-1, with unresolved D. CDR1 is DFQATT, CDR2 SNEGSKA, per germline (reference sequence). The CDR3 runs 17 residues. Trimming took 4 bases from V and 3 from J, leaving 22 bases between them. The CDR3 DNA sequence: TGCAGTGCTAACCGGGTCGACTCGATTTCCTTCTACAATGAGCAGTTCTTC. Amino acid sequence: CSANRVDSISFYNEQFF.

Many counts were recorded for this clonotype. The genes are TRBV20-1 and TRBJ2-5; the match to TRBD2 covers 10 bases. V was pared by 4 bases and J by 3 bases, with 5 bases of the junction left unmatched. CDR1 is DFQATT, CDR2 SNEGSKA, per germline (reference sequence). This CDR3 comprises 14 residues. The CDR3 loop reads CSATPLAGKETQYF. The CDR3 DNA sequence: TGCAGTGCTACCCCACTAGCGGGAAAAGAGACCCAGTACTTC.

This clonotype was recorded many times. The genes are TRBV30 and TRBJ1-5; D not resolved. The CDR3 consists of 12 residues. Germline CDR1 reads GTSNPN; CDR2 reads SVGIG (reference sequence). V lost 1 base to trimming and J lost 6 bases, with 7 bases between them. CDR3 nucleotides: TGTGCCTGGAGTGCCTCAACTCAGCCCCAGCATTTT. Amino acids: CAWSASTQPQHF. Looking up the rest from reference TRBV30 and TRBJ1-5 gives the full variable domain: SQTIHQWPATLVQPVGSPLSLECTVEGTSNPNLYWYRQAAGRGLQLLFYSVGIGQISSEVPQNLSASRPQDRQFILSSKKLLLSDSGFYLCAWSASTQPQHFGDGTRLSIL.

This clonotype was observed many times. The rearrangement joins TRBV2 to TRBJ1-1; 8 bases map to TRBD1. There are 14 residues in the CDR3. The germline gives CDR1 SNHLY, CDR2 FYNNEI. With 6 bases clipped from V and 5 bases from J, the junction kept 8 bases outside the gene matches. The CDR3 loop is CASRGGQGWTEAFF. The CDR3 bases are TGTGCCAGCAGGGGAGGACAGGGTTGGACTGAAGCTTTCTTT.

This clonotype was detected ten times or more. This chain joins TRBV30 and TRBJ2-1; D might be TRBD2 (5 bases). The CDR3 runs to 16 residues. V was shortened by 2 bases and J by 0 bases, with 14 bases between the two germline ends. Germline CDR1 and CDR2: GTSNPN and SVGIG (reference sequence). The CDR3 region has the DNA TGTGCCTGGAGTCCCAGTTGGAGGAACTCCTACAATGAGCAGTTCTTC. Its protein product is CAWSPSWRNSYNEQFF.

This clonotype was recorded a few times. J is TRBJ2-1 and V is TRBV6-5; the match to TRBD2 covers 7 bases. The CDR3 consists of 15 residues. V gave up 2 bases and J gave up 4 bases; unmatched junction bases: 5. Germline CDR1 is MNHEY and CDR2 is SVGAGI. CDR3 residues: CASSYGGGPYNEQFF. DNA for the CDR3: TGTGCCAGCAGTTACGGGGGAGGGCCGTACAATGAGCAGTTCTTC.

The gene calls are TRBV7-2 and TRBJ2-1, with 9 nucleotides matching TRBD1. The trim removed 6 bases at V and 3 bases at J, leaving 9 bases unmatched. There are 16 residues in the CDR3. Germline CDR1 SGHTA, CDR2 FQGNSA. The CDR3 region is CASSLPGQGGYNEQFF. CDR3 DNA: TGTGCCAGCAGTCTCCCGGGACAGGGAGGCTACAATGAGCAGTTCTTC.

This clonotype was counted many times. In DNA form, the CDR3 reads TGTGCCAGCAGCGGGACTAGCGTGTCCTACGAGCAGTACTTC. Translation gives CASSGTSVSYEQYF. The chain carries TRBV2 and TRBJ2-7; TRBD2 aligns across 10 bases. V trimming: 6 bases; J trimming: 1 base; junction bases outside the gene matches: 3. This CDR3 comprises 14 residues. Per germline, CDR1 SNHLY and CDR2 FYNNEI.

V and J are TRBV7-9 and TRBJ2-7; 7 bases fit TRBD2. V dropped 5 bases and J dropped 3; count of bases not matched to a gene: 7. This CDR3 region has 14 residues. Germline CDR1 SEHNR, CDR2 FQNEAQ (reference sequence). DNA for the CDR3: TGTGCCAGCAGCACGCTAGCGGAGGACTACGAGCAGTACTTC. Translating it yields CASSTLAEDYEQYF.

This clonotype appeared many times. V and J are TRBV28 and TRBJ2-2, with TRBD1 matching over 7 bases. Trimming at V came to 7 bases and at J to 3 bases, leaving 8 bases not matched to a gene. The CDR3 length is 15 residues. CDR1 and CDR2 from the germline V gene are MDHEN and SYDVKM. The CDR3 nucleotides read TGTGCCAGCAACACCGACAGGGTTTACACCGGGGAGCTGTTTTTT. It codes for CASNTDRVYTGELFF.

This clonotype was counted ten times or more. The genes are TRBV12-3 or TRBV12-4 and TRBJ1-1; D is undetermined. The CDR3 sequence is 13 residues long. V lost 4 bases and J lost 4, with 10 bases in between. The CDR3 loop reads CASSSQVGTEAFF. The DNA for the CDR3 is TGTGCCAGCAGTTCCCAAGTGGGCACTGAAGCTTTCTTT.

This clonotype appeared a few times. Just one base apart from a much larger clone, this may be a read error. CDR3 residues: CASGHRGMNTEAFF. The CDR3, as DNA: TGTGCCAGCGGCCACAGGGGAATGAACACTGAAGCTTTCTTT. The chain uses TRBV3-1 and TRBJ1-1; 7 bases line up with TRBD1. This CDR3 comprises 14 residues. Germline V gene data show CDR1 as LGHDT and CDR2 as YNNKEL (reference sequence). The complete variable domain, with remaining parts taken from reference TRBV3-1 and TRBJ1-1, reads DTAVSQTPKYLVTQMGNDKSIKCEQNLGHDTMYWYKQDSKKFLKIMFSYNNKELIINETVPNRFSPKSPDKAHLNLHINSLELGDSAVYFCASGHRGMNTEAFFGQGTRLTVV.

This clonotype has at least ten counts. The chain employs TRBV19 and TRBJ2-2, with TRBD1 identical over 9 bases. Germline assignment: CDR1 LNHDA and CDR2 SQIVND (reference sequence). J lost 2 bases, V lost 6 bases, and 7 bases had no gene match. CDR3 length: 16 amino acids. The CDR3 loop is CASRRTDRGNTGELFF. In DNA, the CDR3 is TGTGCCAGTAGGCGGACGGACAGGGGTAACACCGGGGAGCTGTTTTTT.